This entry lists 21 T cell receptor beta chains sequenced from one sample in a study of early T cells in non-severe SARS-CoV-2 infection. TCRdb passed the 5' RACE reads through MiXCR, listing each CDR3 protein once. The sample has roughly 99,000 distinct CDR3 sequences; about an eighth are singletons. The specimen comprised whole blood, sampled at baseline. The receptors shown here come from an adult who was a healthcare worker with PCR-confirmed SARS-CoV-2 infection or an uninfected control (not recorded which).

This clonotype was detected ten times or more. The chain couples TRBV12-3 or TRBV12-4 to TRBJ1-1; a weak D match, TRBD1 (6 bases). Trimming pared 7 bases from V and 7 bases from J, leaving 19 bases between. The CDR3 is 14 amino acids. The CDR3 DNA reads TGTGCCAGCACCCCTGGCACAGGGCGGAGTGAAGCTTTCTTT. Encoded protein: CASTPGTGRSEAFF.

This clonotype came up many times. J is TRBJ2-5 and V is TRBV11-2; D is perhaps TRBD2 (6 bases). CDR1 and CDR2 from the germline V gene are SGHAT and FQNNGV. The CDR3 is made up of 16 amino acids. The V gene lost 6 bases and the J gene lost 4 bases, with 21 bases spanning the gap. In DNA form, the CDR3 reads TGTGCCAGCAGTCAAGAGGGGACTCACCAACCAGAGACCCAGTACTTC. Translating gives CASSQEGTHQPETQYF.

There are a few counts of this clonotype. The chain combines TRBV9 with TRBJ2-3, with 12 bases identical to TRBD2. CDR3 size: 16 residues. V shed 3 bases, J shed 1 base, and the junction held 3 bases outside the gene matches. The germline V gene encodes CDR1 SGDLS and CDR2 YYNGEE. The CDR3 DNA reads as TGTGCCAGCAGCGGATGGACTAGCGGGGGCACAGATACGCAGTATTTT. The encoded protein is CASSGWTSGGTDTQYF.

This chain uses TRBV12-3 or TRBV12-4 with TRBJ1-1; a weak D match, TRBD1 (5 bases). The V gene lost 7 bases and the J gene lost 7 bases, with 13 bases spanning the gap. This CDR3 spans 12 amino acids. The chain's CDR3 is CASTLGAYEAFF. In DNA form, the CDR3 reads TGTGCCAGCACCCTCGGGGCTTATGAAGCTTTCTTT.

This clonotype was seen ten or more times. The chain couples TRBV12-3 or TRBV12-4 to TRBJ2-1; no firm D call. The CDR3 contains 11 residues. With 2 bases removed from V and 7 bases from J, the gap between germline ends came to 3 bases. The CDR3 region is CASSLRNEQFF. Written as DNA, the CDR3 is TGTGCCAGCAGTTTAAGGAATGAGCAGTTCTTC.

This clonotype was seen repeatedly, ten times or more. CDR3: CASSLGTGNIDEQFF. For the CDR3, the DNA is TGCGCCAGCAGTTTAGGGACAGGGAACATAGATGAGCAGTTCTTC. The chain is built from TRBV5-1 and TRBJ2-1; 9 positions match TRBD1. CDR3 length equals 15 residues. Germline lookup yields CDR1 SGHRS and CDR2 YFSETQ. With 5 bases clipped from V and 8 bases from J, the junction kept 11 bases outside the gene matches. Full variable domain (rest looked up from reference TRBV5-1 and TRBJ2-1): KAGVTQTPRYLIKTRGQQVTLSCSPISGHRSVSWYQQTPGQGLQFLFEYFSETQRNKGNFPGRFSGRQFSNSRSEMNVSTLELGDSALYLCASSLGTGNIDEQFFGPGTRLTVL.

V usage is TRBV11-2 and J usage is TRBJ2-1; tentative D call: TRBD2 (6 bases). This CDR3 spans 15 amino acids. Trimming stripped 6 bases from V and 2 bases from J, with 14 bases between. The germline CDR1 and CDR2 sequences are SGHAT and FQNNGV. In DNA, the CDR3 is TGTGCCAGCAGTCTTGGCGGGGAAACCTACAATGAGCAGTTCTTC. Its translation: CASSLGGETYNEQFF.

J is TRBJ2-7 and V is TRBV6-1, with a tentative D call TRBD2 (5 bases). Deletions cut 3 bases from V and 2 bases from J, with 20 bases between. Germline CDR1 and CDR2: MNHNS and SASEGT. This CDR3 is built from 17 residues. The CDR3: CASSEGVSRPPTYEQYF. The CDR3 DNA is TGTGCCAGCAGTGAGGGAGTCTCGAGGCCACCTACCTACGAGCAGTACTTC.

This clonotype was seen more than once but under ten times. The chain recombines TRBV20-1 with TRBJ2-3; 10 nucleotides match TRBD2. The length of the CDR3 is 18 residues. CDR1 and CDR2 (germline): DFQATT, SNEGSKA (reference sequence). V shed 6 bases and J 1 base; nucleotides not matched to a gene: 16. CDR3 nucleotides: TGCAGTGCCCCACCGGACGCGACTAGCGGGCCTGGCACAGATACGCAGTATTTT. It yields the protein CSAPPDATSGPGTDTQYF.

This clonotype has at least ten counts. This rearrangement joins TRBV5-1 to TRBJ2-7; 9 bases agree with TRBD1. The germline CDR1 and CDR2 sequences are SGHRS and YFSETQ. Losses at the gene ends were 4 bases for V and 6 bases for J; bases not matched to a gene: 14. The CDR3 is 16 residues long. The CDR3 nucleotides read TGCGCCAGCAGCGTTGGACCACGGGACAGGGTTGGCGAGCAGTACTTC. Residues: CASSVGPRDRVGEQYF.

The CDR3 is CSALPAGGGETQYF. CDR3 sequence (DNA): TGCAGTGCGCTGCCAGCGGGAGGTGGAGAGACCCAGTACTTC. The rearrangement links TRBV20-1 to TRBJ2-5, with TRBD2 identical over 9 bases. The CDR3 is 14 residues long. After removal of 6 bases from V and 4 bases from J, the junction contained 9 bases not matched to a gene. Germline V gene data show CDR1 as DFQATT and CDR2 as SNEGSKA (reference sequence).

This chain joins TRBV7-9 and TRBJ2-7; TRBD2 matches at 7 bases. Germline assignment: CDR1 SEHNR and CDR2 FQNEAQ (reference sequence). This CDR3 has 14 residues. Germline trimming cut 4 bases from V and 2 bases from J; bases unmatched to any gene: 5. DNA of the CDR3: TGTGCCAGCAGCTCGCCTGGACTAGCCTACGAGCAGTACTTC. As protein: CASSSPGLAYEQYF.

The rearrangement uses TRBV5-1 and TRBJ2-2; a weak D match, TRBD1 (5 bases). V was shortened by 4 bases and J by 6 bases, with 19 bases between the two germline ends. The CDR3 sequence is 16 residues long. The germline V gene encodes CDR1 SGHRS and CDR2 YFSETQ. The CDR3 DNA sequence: TGCGCCAGCAGCGCAGCTAGGGGAATCGGATCCGGGGAGCTGTTTTTT. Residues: CASSAARGIGSGELFF.

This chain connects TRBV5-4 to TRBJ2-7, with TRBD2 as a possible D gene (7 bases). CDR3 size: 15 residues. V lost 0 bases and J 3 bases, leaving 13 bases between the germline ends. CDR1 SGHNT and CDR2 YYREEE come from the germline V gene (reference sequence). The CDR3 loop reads CASSLVGGGNYEQYF. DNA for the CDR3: TGTGCCAGCAGCTTGGTGGGCGGGGGCAACTACGAGCAGTACTTC.

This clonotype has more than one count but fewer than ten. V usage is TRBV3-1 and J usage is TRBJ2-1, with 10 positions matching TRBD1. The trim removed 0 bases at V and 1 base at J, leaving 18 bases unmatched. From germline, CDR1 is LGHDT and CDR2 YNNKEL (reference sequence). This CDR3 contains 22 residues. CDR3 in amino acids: CASSQDGVTGGAKGWSYNEQFF. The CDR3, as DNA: TGTGCCAGCAGCCAAGATGGGGTGACAGGGGGCGCGAAAGGTTGGTCCTACAATGAGCAGTTCTTC.

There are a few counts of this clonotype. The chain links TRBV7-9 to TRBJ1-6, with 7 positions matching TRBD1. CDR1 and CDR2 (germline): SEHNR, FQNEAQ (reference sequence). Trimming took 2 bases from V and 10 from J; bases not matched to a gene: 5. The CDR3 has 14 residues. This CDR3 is CASSLLTGDSPLHF. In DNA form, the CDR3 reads TGTGCCAGCAGCTTATTAACAGGGGACTCACCCCTCCACTTT.

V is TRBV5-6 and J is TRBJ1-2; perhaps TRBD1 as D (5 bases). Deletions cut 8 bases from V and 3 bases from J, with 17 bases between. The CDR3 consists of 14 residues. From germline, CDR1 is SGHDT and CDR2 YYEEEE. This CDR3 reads CARRLGLKDYGYTF. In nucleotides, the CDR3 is TGTGCCAGAAGGCTGGGACTGAAAGACTATGGCTACACCTTC.

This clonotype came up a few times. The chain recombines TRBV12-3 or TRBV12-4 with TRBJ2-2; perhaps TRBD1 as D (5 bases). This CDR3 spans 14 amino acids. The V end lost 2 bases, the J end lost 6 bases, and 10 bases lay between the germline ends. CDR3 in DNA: TGTGCCAGCAGTTTATTGCAGGGATCCGGGGAGCTGTTTTTT. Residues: CASSLLQGSGELFF.

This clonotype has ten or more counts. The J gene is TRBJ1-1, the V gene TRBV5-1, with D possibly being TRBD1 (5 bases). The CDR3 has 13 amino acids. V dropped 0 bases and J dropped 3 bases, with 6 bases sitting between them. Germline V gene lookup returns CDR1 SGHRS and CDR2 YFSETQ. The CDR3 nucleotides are TGCGCCAGCAGCTTGGGCAGGGACACTGAAGCTTTCTTT. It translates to CASSLGRDTEAFF.

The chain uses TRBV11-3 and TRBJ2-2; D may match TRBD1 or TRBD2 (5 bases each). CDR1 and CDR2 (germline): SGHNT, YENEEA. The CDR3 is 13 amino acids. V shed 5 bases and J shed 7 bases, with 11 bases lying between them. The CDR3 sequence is CASSPKRGGELFF. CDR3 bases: TGTGCCAGCAGCCCCAAGAGGGGCGGGGAGCTGTTTTTT.

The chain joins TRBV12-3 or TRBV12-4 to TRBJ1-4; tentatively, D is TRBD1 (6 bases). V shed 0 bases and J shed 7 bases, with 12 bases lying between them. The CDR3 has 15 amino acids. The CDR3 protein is CASSLAGANLEKLFF. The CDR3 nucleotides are TGTGCCAGCAGTTTAGCGGGGGCCAACCTTGAAAAACTGTTTTTT.